In its sample, the clone carrying this TCR beta chain was seen once. Assay used: immunoSEQ multiplex PCR; TCRdb lists only in-frame clones, some missing. Of about 99,000 clones listed, approximately 93% were seen once; the top ten hold around 0.99%. These data originate in a study of T cell changes during pregnancy in multiple sclerosis. Germline V lookup: CDR1 GTSNPN, CDR2 SVGIG (reference sequence). The germline V and J ends were trimmed by 3 bases and 8 bases, with 19 bases remaining between them. CDR3 length equals 14 residues. The rearrangement joins TRBV30 to TRBJ1-2, with a tentative D call TRBD1 (6 bases). This specimen was peripheral blood, taken after pregnancy. This receptor was taken from a female donor with multiple sclerosis, enrolled in a pregnancy study. For the CDR3, the DNA is TGTGCCTGGAGAACAGGGACCGTTGTTCGAGGCTACACCTTC. Translation: CAWRTGTVVRGYTF.